This TCR beta chain was sequenced for a study of blood T cells in healthy people across ages (dated by TCRdb to about 2015). A note on the overall study: In model experiments, roughly one uniquely barcoded TCR beta cDNA molecule per two T cells was captured by template switching. To track age-related changes in TCR beta repertoire diversity, the study relied on deep sequencing normalized with unique cDNA molecular identifiers. The donors were divided into four age groups: young (average 16 years), middle-aged (about 40), aged (approximately 62) and long-lived (nearly 85). For two donors (one aged 18 to 29 and one aged 80 or older), the study analyzed two additional independent replicas of 1 million unique cDNA reads from the same blood draw.

The library was made by 5' RACE. For sequencing, an Illumina HiSeq 2500 was employed. A second roughly 6 to 11 cycle PCR used a sample-barcoded 5' primer and a J-beta primer mix. Each TCR beta cDNA molecule received a unique molecular identifier from a template-switch 5' adaptor carrying 12 random nucleotides. Each sample yielded at least 2.5 million CDR3-containing paired-end reads. First-strand cDNA synthesis was performed from all RNA using the Mint cDNA synthesis kit, with priming by a TRBC-specific oligonucleotide. Following uracil-DNA glycosylase treatment, all cDNA underwent a first 18-cycle PCR with the universal primers M1SS and BC2_uni_R. The study's processing was this. For normalization, 1 million high-quality reads were randomly selected from each sample, with every read carrying a distinct molecular identifier. Instead of being binned into consensus sequences, reads with shared molecular identifiers were discarded. MiTCR, run with a Q25 quality threshold and the strictest error-elimination algorithm, handled CDR3 identification, clonotype clustering and error correction. A nonparametric unseen species model with Euler transformation was used to estimate lower-bound total TCR beta diversity. The public sequencing data were trimmed at Q25 with fastp and processed into clonotypes with MiXCR by TCRdb, which kept only in-frame beta chains. Each entry merges the rows of one CDR3 protein and shows their most common DNA and genes. The V and J calls come from TCRdb's annotation, not from the publication. The sample table shows more than 900,000 distinct CDR3 sequences, and 25% to 35% are seen once. The ten biggest clones cover roughly 10% of the sample.

Trimming costs V 2 bases and J 3 bases, and their ends lie 4 bases apart. The CDR3, cysteine through phenylalanine, is 13 amino acids long. Only the CDR3 DNA stays, 39 bases, in frame from base 1. CDR1 and CDR2 are drawn from the germline V gene: SGHTA, FQGTGA. Results and caveats for the whole study, not just this receptor: Because profiling used bulk unsorted PBMCs, naive and antigen-experienced compartments could not be compared conclusively. Compared with the aged group, more naive CD4+ T cells, fewer expanded clones and increased TCR diversity were shown by the long-lived group, suggesting age selection. Observed TCR beta diversity per million T cells fell roughly linearly with age, and a significant reduction was already apparent by age around 44. Because the CMV infection status of the donors was unknown, age-related changes in expanded clonotypes may potentially have been confounded. Estimates of total diversity from one million sequenced T cells were regarded as lower bounds and underestimates. The percentage of naive T cells measured by flow cytometry correlated strongly with observed TCR beta diversity.

Donors were roughly 40 systemically healthy Caucasian individuals from Russia aged 6 to 90 years. Each donor gave around 9.8 milliliters of peripheral blood, collected into EDTA-treated Vacutainer tubes. Ficoll-Paque density-gradient centrifugation was used to isolate PBMCs, with at least 6.5 million per sample. Trizol reagent was used to extract total RNA from the PBMCs, yielding at least 6 micrograms per sample. For every donor, flow cytometry on a PBMC aliquot measured the percentage of naive CD45RAhigh/CD27high T cells. This clonotype was observed many times. Its antigen is currently not known. Per-nucleotide qualities are absent, and no much larger clonotype sits a single base away. These data also formed part of another study, on T cells of mothers and their children. The second paper states: Nine systemically healthy Caucasian individuals served as donors, namely three mothers together with their six children. cDNA synthesis used all of the extracted RNA, with approximately 1.6 ug of RNA in each 15 ul reaction. In the second PCR, the M1S primer added sample barcodes and 2-4 random nucleotides. Each mother yielded over 9.5 million TCR beta CDR3 reads and each child a few million reads. In both related and unrelated pairs, thymic selection shapes the output of TCR recombination in a similar way, with inherited differences having only a minor effect. Normalized repertoire overlap was always slightly but never significantly higher in related than unrelated mother-child pairs. Persistent microchimeric T cell clones were not detected, at a sensitivity of approximately 100 clones per million clonotypes. In the study, deep NGS was used to compare the TCR beta repertoires of mothers and children, and features distinguishing related mother-child pairs from unrelated individuals were sought. The mean age was 40 +/- 4 years for the mothers and approximately 11 +/- 4 years for the children. Libraries were sequenced on Illumina HiSeq 2000 with 100+100 nt paired-end reads after adapter ligation with NEBNext reagents. To prevent cross-contamination, the mother and child libraries were prepared one month apart and sequenced in separate runs. For each donor, between roughly 500,000 and 2,200,000 distinct TCR beta clonotypes were identified. Naive TCR beta clonotypes were estimated from low-frequency clonotypes matched to each donor's FACS-determined naive share, without sorting.

Recombination linked TRBV7-3 to TRBJ1-4; the D gene lacks a confident call. This TCR came from a woman aged 40 to 49 in good health. Sequencing used blood. The CDR3 reads as follows: CASSLQPNEKLFF. At the DNA level, the sequence is TGTGCCAGCAGCTTACAGCCTAATGAAAAACTGTTTTTT.